This TCR beta chain comes out of a study of shared clonotypes between healthy human individuals. Findings and limits, study-wide: Only blood was sampled, and tissue TCR repertoires likely differ from blood ones.

Between the trimmed V and J ends, which lost 0 bases and 3 bases, there was a span of 10 bases. The CDR3 runs to 14 residues. The germline V gene has CDR1 SGDLS and CDR2 YYNGEE. Libraries were prepared by immunoSEQ multiplex PCR; TCRdb keeps only in-frame clonotypes and omits some of them. In the table there are some 470,000 clones, 76% of which are singletons. Note on this clone: The antigen is unknown.

Healthy HIV-negative adults without recent acute infections or vaccinations served as donors. The sequence derives from a woman in her thirties or forties in good health. Some clones in this sample may be carry-over from other donors' samples. V and J are TRBV9 and TRBJ2-7, with D possibly matching TRBD2 (6 bases). The material sequenced was PBMCs. In DNA, the CDR3 is TGTGCCAGCAGCGTAGGACTAGTGGACTACGAGCAGTACTTC. This codes for CASSVGLVDYEQYF. Based on the CDR3 plus reference TRBV9 and TRBJ2-7, the full variable domain is DSGVTQTPKHLITATGQRVTLRCSPRSGDLSVYWYQQSLDQGLQFLIQYYNGEERAKGNILERFSAQQFPDLHSELNLSSLELGDSALYFCASSVGLVDYEQYFGPGTRLTVT.